The 31 T cell receptor beta chains presented below share a single source sample, sequenced in a study of Graves' ophthalmopathy and Graves' hyperthyroidism. The authors amplified TCR beta CDR3 regions, and they did so from RNA transcripts for repertoire sequencing. RT-PCR was first run with HTBI primers, then multiplex PCR in a second round. TCRdb processed the multiplex PCR reads anew with MiXCR; each CDR3 protein has one entry. The sample holds some 1.1 million distinct CDR3 sequences; roughly two fifths are singletons and the top ten take over 8.5%. Source material: peripheral blood or thyroid tissue (not recorded which). The source of these receptors is an adult man with Graves' hyperthyroidism.

This clonotype appeared a few times. This may arise from a read error, as a much more abundant clone is one base away. V usage is TRBV19 and J usage is TRBJ1-1; D perhaps matches TRBD1 (5 bases). The CDR3 contains 14 residues. The V gene lost 7 bases and the J gene lost 0 bases, with 12 bases spanning the gap. Looked up from germline, CDR1 is LNHDA and CDR2 is SQIVND (reference sequence). CDR3 DNA sequence: TGTGCCAGTATTCCGGGACGGCTGAACACTGAAGCTTTCTTT. This sequence encodes CASIPGRLNTEAFF.

In regard to this clonotype: A read error may explain this, as a much larger clone is one base away. V usage is TRBV7-9 and J usage is TRBJ1-2, with D hard to call. CDR3 size: 15 residues. Germline lookup yields CDR1 SEHNR and CDR2 FQNEAQ (reference sequence). The CDR3 DNA sequence: TGTGCCAGCAGCTCCCCCAGCGGTCCCTTCAATGGCCACACCTTC. Its protein product is CASSSPSGPFNGHTF. The full variable domain, completed using reference TRBV7-9 and TRBJ1-2, is DTGVSQNPRHKITKRGQNVTFRCDPISEHNRLYWYRQTLGQGPEFLTYFQNEAQLEKSRLLSDRFSAERPKGSFSTLEIQRTEQGDSAMYLCASSSPSGPFNGHTFGSGTRLTVV.

The chain recombines TRBV6-4 with TRBJ1-1; TRBD1 matches at 7 bases. This CDR3 spans 16 amino acids. The junction had 12 bases not matched to a gene; V was cut back by 2 bases and J by 6 bases. Germline CDR1 and CDR2: MRHNA and SNTAGT. The CDR3 is CASSDGGRGLPAEAFF. The CDR3 DNA reads as TGTGCCAGCAGTGACGGGGGCAGGGGGTTGCCAGCTGAAGCTTTCTTT.

The V call is TRBV12-3 or TRBV12-4, the J call TRBJ1-3, with D maybe TRBD1 (5 bases). The CDR3 has 14 amino acids. V lost 6 bases and J lost 0, with 9 bases in between. The CDR3 nucleotides read TGTGCCAGCAGCACAGGAAACTCTGGAAACACCATATATTTT. Translated, it gives CASSTGNSGNTIYF.

V is TRBV5-1 and J is TRBJ2-6; no clear D gene. V shed 0 bases and J shed 0 bases, with 10 bases lying between them. CDR3 length: 17 residues. Germline V gene lookup returns CDR1 SGHRS and CDR2 YFSETQ. The CDR3 bases are TGCGCCAGCAGCTTGGCATACAGCCCCTCTGGGGCCAACGTCCTGACTTTC. It codes for CASSLAYSPSGANVLTF. Combining the CDR3 with reference TRBV5-1 and TRBJ2-6 gives the whole variable domain KAGVTQTPRYLIKTRGQQVTLSCSPISGHRSVSWYQQTPGQGLQFLFEYFSETQRNKGNFPGRFSGRQFSNSRSEMNVSTLELGDSALYLCASSLAYSPSGANVLTFGAGSRLTVL.

Only a few counts were recorded for this clonotype. The chain has TRBV7-8 and TRBJ2-7, with D perhaps assigned TRBD1 or TRBD2 (5 bases each). The ends were cut back, 5 bases at V and 0 bases at J, with 17 bases in the middle. The length of the CDR3 is 16 residues. CDR1 and CDR2 (germline): SGHVS, FQNEAQ. The CDR3 DNA follows: TGTGCCAGCAGCCCGCTCGGGGACCTGGACTCCTACGAGCAGTACTTC. This gives the protein CASSPLGDLDSYEQYF.

This clonotype was found many times. The chain is built from TRBV15 and TRBJ2-5; D is uncertain. The CDR3 is 16 amino acids. The ends were cut back, 0 bases at V and 4 bases at J, with 15 bases in the middle. The germline CDR1 and CDR2 sequences are LNHNV and YYDKDF (reference sequence). The CDR3 DNA reads TGTGCCACCAGCAGAGATCGGCACCACCTGAGAGAGACCCAGTACTTC. Translated, it gives CATSRDRHHLRETQYF. The whole variable domain, remainder taken from reference TRBV15 and TRBJ2-5, is DAMVIQNPRYQVTQFGKPVTLSCSQTLNHNVMYWYQQKSSQAPKLLFHYYDKDFNNEADTPDNFQSRRPNTSFCFLDIRSPGLGDTAMYLCATSRDRHHLRETQYFGPGTRLLVL.

This clonotype was observed at least ten times. This chain joins TRBV7-2 and TRBJ1-6; D is unresolved. Per the germline V gene, CDR1 is SGHTA and CDR2 is FQGNSA. V was shortened by 5 bases and J by 8 bases, with 19 bases between the two germline ends. This CDR3 has 16 amino acids. The DNA of the CDR3 is TGTGCCAGCAGCCCACCCGAGAGCGGCTCTGATTCACCCCTCCACTTT. This translates into CASSPPESGSDSPLHF.

The table lists this clonotype with a count of one. The gene calls are TRBV5-6 and TRBJ1-5, with a tentative D call TRBD1 (5 bases). V lost 1 base and J lost 0, with 8 bases in between. The CDR3 covers 15 residues. CDR1 SGHDT and CDR2 YYEEEE come from the germline V gene. This CDR3 is CASSLSGHSNQPQHF. The CDR3 nucleotides are TGTGCCAGCAGCTTGTCGGGGCATAGCAATCAGCCCCAGCATTTT.

This clonotype occurred many times. V gene TRBV2 combines with J gene TRBJ2-2, with D unclear. V lost 6 bases and J 5 bases, leaving 13 bases between the germline ends. The CDR3 is made up of 14 amino acids. CDR1 and CDR2 (germline): SNHLY, FYNNEI. This chain's CDR3 is CASRTLAATGELFF. The DNA of the CDR3 is TGTGCCAGCAGGACCCTGGCTGCGACCGGGGAGCTGTTTTTT.

The J gene is TRBJ1-5, the V gene TRBV7-2, with 8 bases lining up with TRBD1. This CDR3 comprises 14 residues. Germline loops: CDR1 SGHTA, CDR2 FQGNSA. V dropped 6 bases and J dropped 7; count of bases not matched to a gene: 8. This CDR3 reads CASRSGTGRQPQHF. CDR3 bases: TGTGCCAGCAGGTCTGGGACAGGCAGACAGCCCCAGCATTTT.

This clonotype was seen at least ten times. The J gene is TRBJ1-2, the V gene TRBV10-3; a weak D match, TRBD1 (5 bases). Trimming removed 6 bases from V and 3 bases from J, with 8 bases in between. The CDR3 has 12 residues. CDR1 is ENHRY and CDR2 is SYGVKD in the germline V gene. The CDR3 spells CAIRGTDYGYTF. The CDR3 DNA is TGTGCCATCAGGGGGACCGACTATGGCTACACCTTC.

This clonotype was counted at least ten times. The chain has TRBV5-1 and TRBJ1-1, with unresolved D. Germline lookup yields CDR1 SGHRS and CDR2 YFSETQ. V was pared by 3 bases and J by 1 base, with 10 bases between. The CDR3 spans 14 residues. The CDR3 DNA reads TGCGCCAGCAGCTACGGACCGGGGAACACTGAAGCTTTCTTT. Translating it yields CASSYGPGNTEAFF. The full variable domain, rest sourced from reference TRBV5-1 and TRBJ1-1, is KAGVTQTPRYLIKTRGQQVTLSCSPISGHRSVSWYQQTPGQGLQFLFEYFSETQRNKGNFPGRFSGRQFSNSRSEMNVSTLELGDSALYLCASSYGPGNTEAFFGQGTRLTVV.

The V and J genes are TRBV10-2 and TRBJ2-3; TRBD1 is a possible D gene (6 bases). The V gene's germline CDR1 is WSHSY and CDR2 SAAADI. The V and J ends lost 8 bases and 6 bases respectively, with 12 bases between them. CDR3 size: 12 residues. CDR3 sequence reads: CASALQGDTQYF. CDR3 sequence (DNA): TGCGCCAGCGCCCTTCAGGGGGATACGCAGTATTTT.

The chain recombines TRBV25-1 with TRBJ1-1; 8 nucleotides align to TRBD1. The V gene's germline CDR1 is MGHDK and CDR2 SYGVNS. CDR3 size: 15 residues. V gave up 8 bases and J gave up 3 bases; unmatched junction bases: 11. The CDR3 loop is CASGRGQGQDTEAFF. The DNA of the CDR3 is TGTGCCAGCGGGCGAGGACAGGGCCAAGACACTGAAGCTTTCTTT.

About this clonotype: A much larger clone differs from this one at a single base, so this may be a read error. The chain couples TRBV19 to TRBJ1-4, with 7 nucleotides matching TRBD1. J was trimmed by 4 bases and V by 3 bases; bases with no gene match: 5. The length of the CDR3 is 15 residues. Germline V gene data show CDR1 as LNHDA and CDR2 as SQIVND (reference sequence). The CDR3 is CASSIGDSINEKLFF. CDR3 bases: TGTGCCAGTAGTATCGGGGACAGCATTAATGAAAAACTGTTTTTT.

This chain uses TRBV11-2 with TRBJ2-7; TRBD1 is a possible D gene (6 bases). Germline V lookup: CDR1 SGHAT, CDR2 FQNNGV. V lost 6 bases and J 5 bases, leaving 17 bases between the germline ends. This CDR3 has 14 residues. CDR3 in DNA: TGTGCCAGCAGTTATGTAGGGGGTGGCAACGAGCAGTACTTC. Translated, it gives CASSYVGGGNEQYF.

The table lists this clonotype with many counts. The rearrangement links TRBV12-3 or TRBV12-4 to TRBJ1-6, with a tentative D call TRBD1 (5 bases). The CDR3 contains 15 residues. With 5 bases removed from V and 7 bases from J, the gap between germline ends came to 15 bases. CDR3 in amino acids: CASSTGGVGNSPLHF. In DNA form, the CDR3 reads TGTGCCAGCAGTACGGGGGGTGTGGGGAATTCACCCCTCCACTTT.

This sequence joins TRBV4-3 and TRBJ2-2; D is undetermined. From germline, CDR1 is LGHNA and CDR2 YSLEER. CDR3 size: 13 residues. The V end was cut by 3 bases, the J end by 3 bases, with 5 bases between. DNA of the CDR3: TGCGCCAGCAGCCATCTTTACACCGGGGAGCTGTTTTTT. Amino acid sequence: CASSHLYTGELFF.

This clonotype was recorded at least ten times. The gene calls are TRBV10-2 and TRBJ1-6, with 8 bases that match TRBD1. The CDR3 contains 13 residues. Germline loops: CDR1 WSHSY, CDR2 SAAADI. Unmatched junction bases numbered 3, after V lost 9 bases and J lost 5 bases. The CDR3 spells CASSTGDNSPLHF. CDR3 nucleotide sequence: TGCGCCAGTTCGACAGGGGATAATTCACCCCTCCACTTT.

The rearrangement uses TRBV7-9 and TRBJ2-7; the match to TRBD2 covers 7 bases. From germline, CDR1 is SEHNR and CDR2 FQNEAQ (reference sequence). Trimming at V came to 7 bases and at J to 5 bases, leaving 8 bases not matched to a gene. The CDR3 spans 13 residues. The CDR3 coding sequence is TGTGCCAGCAAAAAAGCGGGGCTCGACGAGCAGTACTTC. This codes for CASKKAGLDEQYF. Full variable domain (missing parts from reference TRBV7-9 and TRBJ2-7): DTGVSQNPRHKITKRGQNVTFRCDPISEHNRLYWYRQTLGQGPEFLTYFQNEAQLEKSRLLSDRFSAERPKGSFSTLEIQRTEQGDSAMYLCASKKAGLDEQYFGPGTRLTVT.

The V call is TRBV20-1, the J call TRBJ1-4; 10 bases are a match to TRBD1. CDR1 is DFQATT, CDR2 SNEGSKA, per germline (reference sequence). Germline trimming cut 3 bases from V and 8 bases from J; bases unmatched to any gene: 18. This CDR3 spans 18 amino acids. The DNA of the CDR3 is TGCAGTGCTAGCCCCGCCCCGGGACAGGGGCCGTCGCGGGAAAAACTGTTTTTT. Translated: CSASPAPGQGPSREKLFF.

This clonotype was found a few times. The chain combines TRBV7-9 with TRBJ2-7; possible D gene TRBD1, 7 bases. This CDR3 has 15 residues. Germline V gene sequence: CDR1 SEHNR, CDR2 FQNEAQ (reference sequence). Trimming took off 3 bases at V and 12 bases at J, with 24 bases between the two ends. CDR3 sequence (DNA): TGTGCCAGCAGCTTTTTTGGACAGGTGTCGACTAGTTGGTACTTC. The encoded protein is CASSFFGQVSTSWYF. The complete variable domain, with remaining parts taken from reference TRBV7-9 and TRBJ2-7, reads DTGVSQNPRHKITKRGQNVTFRCDPISEHNRLYWYRQTLGQGPEFLTYFQNEAQLEKSRLLSDRFSAERPKGSFSTLEIQRTEQGDSAMYLCASSFFGQVSTSWYFGPGTRLTVT.

The rearrangement links TRBV20-1 to TRBJ2-6, with D possibly TRBD2 on 5 matching bases. V shed 1 base and J shed 2 bases, with 15 bases lying between them. From germline, CDR1 is DFQATT and CDR2 SNEGSKA (reference sequence). There are 17 residues in the CDR3. The CDR3 loop reads CSARARPYGAGANVLTF. The CDR3 DNA reads TGCAGTGCTAGAGCCCGCCCCTACGGGGCTGGGGCCAACGTCCTGACTTTC.

This clonotype was recorded many times. The genes are TRBV2 and TRBJ1-1, with TRBD1 as a possible D gene (5 bases). The CDR3 totals 12 residues. V lost 8 bases to trimming and J lost 4 bases, with 11 bases between them. Per the germline V gene, CDR1 is SNHLY and CDR2 is FYNNEI. CDR3 sequence: CASGQGGTEAFF. In DNA form, the CDR3 reads TGTGCCAGCGGGCAGGGCGGCACTGAAGCTTTCTTT.

The chain links TRBV7-6 to TRBJ1-1; possibly TRBD1 for D (5 bases). Germline V gene lookup returns CDR1 SGHVS and CDR2 FNYEAQ. This CDR3 spans 14 amino acids. V was shortened by 1 base and J by 7 bases, with 13 bases between the two germline ends. CDR3 nucleotide sequence: TGTGCCAGCAGCTTAGGGACCGACAGTTTTGAAGCTTTCTTT. It codes for CASSLGTDSFEAFF.

This rearrangement joins TRBV4-2 to TRBJ2-5; D is possibly TRBD1 (5 bases). Trimming pared 4 bases from V and 5 bases from J, leaving 14 bases between. CDR1 is LGHNA, CDR2 YNFKEQ, per germline. The CDR3 has 14 residues. Here the CDR3 DNA reads TGTGCCAGCAGCCTGGACACGGGTACTGAGACCCAGTACTTC. Translation: CASSLDTGTETQYF.

The chain recombines TRBV20-1 with TRBJ1-5, with a possible D match to TRBD1 (5 bases). Germline V lookup: CDR1 DFQATT, CDR2 SNEGSKA (reference sequence). The CDR3 runs 17 residues. Deletions cut 3 bases from V and 3 bases from J, with 21 bases between. The chain's CDR3 is CSASGGDRPQNNQPQHF. The CDR3 DNA follows: TGCAGTGCTAGCGGAGGGGATCGCCCACAGAACAATCAGCCCCAGCATTTT.

This clonotype was picked up a small number of times. The genes are TRBV6-5 and TRBJ2-5; 9 bases agree with TRBD2. V trimming: 6 bases; J trimming: 5 bases; junction bases outside the gene matches: 19. Germline loops: CDR1 MNHEY, CDR2 SVGAGI. This CDR3 comprises 18 residues. The CDR3 loop reads CASSRAGTSLVSGETQYF. The CDR3 nucleotides read TGTGCCAGCAGCAGAGCCGGGACTAGCTTAGTATCCGGGGAGACCCAGTACTTC.

This clonotype was found many times. The chain has TRBV20-1 and TRBJ2-7; D remains ambiguous. The CDR3 length is 12 residues. In germline, CDR1 is DFQATT, CDR2 SNEGSKA (reference sequence). V lost 1 base, J lost 2 bases, and 6 bases lay in between. The CDR3 nucleotides are TGCAGTGCTAGAGTTGGCCCCTACGAGCAGTACTTC. As protein: CSARVGPYEQYF.

This clonotype was recorded at least ten times. The chain's CDR3 is CASSLEGRAYEQYF. Here the CDR3 DNA reads TGTGCCAGCAGCTTAGAGGGCAGGGCCTACGAGCAGTACTTC. The chain carries TRBV7-8 and TRBJ2-7; D is perhaps TRBD1 (5 bases). The CDR3 length is 14 residues. Germline values: CDR1 SGHVS, CDR2 FQNEAQ. Trimming pared 1 base from V and 2 bases from J, leaving 9 bases between. Full variable domain (outside the CDR3, taken from reference TRBV7-8 and TRBJ2-7): GAGVSQSPRYKVAKRGQDVALRCDPISGHVSLFWYQQALGQGPEFLTYFQNEAQLDKSGLPSDRFFAERPEGSVSTLKIQRTQQEDSAVYLCASSLEGRAYEQYFGPGTRLTVT.